This entry is about one T cell receptor (beta chain). Its target is unknown. Both 60 Vbeta primers and 13 Jbeta primers went into the PCR. Profiling relied on immunoSEQ multiplex PCR, and the TCRdb table lists in-frame clones only, not all of them. This sample has 150,000 to 200,000 clones, with 87% found just once. This sample was included in a study of cytomegalovirus exposure and HLA in healthy donors. Turning to the study itself: In terms of ancestry, the Caucasian-associated cluster contained roughly 80% of the 350 to 450 genotyped donors. Study-level findings and limits: Several top significant clusters appeared, in a later analysis, to be linked to common viral pathogens. Later, TCR association rates were found to vary by HLA locus, highest for DRB1 and lowest for HLA-C.

The CDR3 covers 13 residues. In germline, CDR1 is SQVTM, CDR2 ANQGSEA. Trimming took 4 bases from V and 0 from J, leaving 7 bases between them. The sequenced material came from PBMCs. The V call is TRBV29-1, the J call TRBJ1-3; D is uncertain. This sequence was found in a girl under three years old in good health and CMV-seronegative. The chain's CDR3 is CSVVLFSGNTIYF. The CDR3 DNA reads as TGCAGCGTTGTCTTGTTCTCTGGAAACACCATATATTTT.